Shown below are 4 T cell receptor beta chains from a single sample sequenced in a study of vaccination and CD4 T cells after COVID-19. Oncomine TCR Beta short-read sequencing was applied to DNA from cultured CD4+ T cells. TCRdb itself ran the PCR reads through MiXCR, one entry per CDR3 protein. The table lists around 6,000 distinct CDR3 sequences, around 50% of them singletons. For these receptors, no antigen is known. Treatment: roughly 10-day PBMC culture with coronavirus spike peptide pools or control peptides (ViraFEST assay). Sequencing used CD4+ T cells from blood, cultured in vitro. Receptors originate from a human donor who had recovered from COVID-19.

The chain carries TRBV2 and TRBJ2-7; D not certain. V lost 7 bases and J lost 1, with 11 bases in between. The CDR3 is 13 amino acids. Germline V CDR1 and CDR2: SNHLY, FYNNEI. The CDR3 sequence: CASTRVTSYEQYF. CDR3 coding DNA: TGTGCCAGCACAAGGGTAACTTCCTACGAGCAGTACTTC.

This rearrangement joins TRBV19 to TRBJ2-5; D may be TRBD1 (6 bases). The CDR3 is 14 residues long. Germline assignment: CDR1 LNHDA and CDR2 SQIVND (reference sequence). Trimming removed 5 bases at V and 2 bases at J, with 12 bases between. The CDR3 nucleotides are TGTGCCAGTAGTTCGAGACAGGTTCAAGAGACCCAGTACTTC. Protein: CASSSRQVQETQYF.

In this sample, this clonotype turned up a few times. The chain combines TRBV10-3 with TRBJ2-2, with unresolved D. This CDR3 contains 13 residues. V shed 4 bases and J shed 3 bases, with 6 bases lying between them. Germline CDR1 ENHRY, CDR2 SYGVKD. CDR3 region: CAISGTDTGELFF. CDR3 bases: TGTGCCATCAGTGGGACGGACACCGGGGAGCTGTTTTTT.

The table lists this clonotype with a few counts. J is TRBJ2-4 and V is TRBV4-1; D is perhaps TRBD1 (7 bases). CDR1 and CDR2 from the germline V gene are MGHRA and YSYEKL. The CDR3 is 19 residues long. The ends were cut back, 1 base at V and 0 bases at J, with 19 bases in the middle. CDR3 region: CASSQGDFRGDLAKNIQYF. The CDR3 bases are TGCGCCAGCAGCCAAGGGGATTTCAGGGGGGATCTAGCCAAAAACATTCAGTACTTC.